This is a list of T cell receptor beta chains from one sample in a study of blood T cell repertoires in COVID-19. Data came from immunoSEQ multiplex PCR; TCRdb stores just in-frame clones and leaves some out. The sample has hundreds of thousands of clones, 90% seen once. Sequencing was done on a sample of peripheral blood. These receptors were collected from a woman aged 40 to 49 with COVID-19, enrolled during active disease. The CDR3 runs from the conserved cysteine through the conserved F or W. Fields, in order: V gene, J gene, clone size, D gene, CDR3 DNA, CDR3 protein. D genes are given only for firm matches. Clone size is not always given. Where it is, it says once, few, many or a class for expanded clones.

TRBV5-1	TRBJ1-4	.	.	TGCGCCAGCAGCTTAACAGCTTCTAATGAAAAACTGTTTTTT	CASSLTASNEKLFF
TRBV28	TRBJ1-1	once	.	TGTGCCAGCATCCAGTTTCGGGGGGGTAACACTGAAGCTTTCTTT	CASIQFRGGNTEAFF
TRBV2	TRBJ2-7	.	TRBD2	TGTGCCAGCAATCCGGAGCGGGGGGGGCTCCACGAGCAGTACTTC	CASNPERGGLHEQYF
TRBV7-2	TRBJ2-5	.	.	TGTGCCAGCAGCTTACAGTTGGAGACCCAGTACTTC	CASSLQLETQYF
TRBV2	TRBJ1-3	few	.	TGTGCCAGCAGGGTGGACAAGACTGGAAACACCATATATTTT	CASRVDKTGNTIYF
TRBV19	TRBJ1-5	.	TRBD1	TGTGCCAGTAGTGACAGGGCCCAGCCCCAGCATTTT	CASSDRAQPQHF
TRBV11-2	TRBJ1-3	.	TRBD1	TGTGCCAGCAGCTTAGTGCGGGGACAGGGACCTGGAAACACCATATATTTT	CASSLVRGQGPGNTIYF
TRBV6-2/TRBV6-3	TRBJ1-5	once	.	TGTGCCAGCAGTTACAGACAGATAGGCAATCAGCCCCAGCATTTT	CASSYRQIGNQPQHF
TRBV2	TRBJ2-7	.	.	TGTGCCAGCGGAGGGGGGGGCTACGAGCAGTACTTC	CASGGGGYEQYF
TRBV9	TRBJ2-1	.	TRBD2	TGTGCCAGCAGCGTTAGCGGGGGGGCCGCCAATGAGCAGTTCTTC	CASSVSGGAANEQFF
TRBV5-1	TRBJ2-7	.	TRBD1	TGCGCCAGCACCGAGACACCGGGACAGGGTTCCAACGAGCAGTACTTC	CASTETPGQGSNEQYF